Listed below are T cell receptor beta chains from one sample, sequenced in a study of lymphopenia after photon versus proton radiotherapy. Libraries were prepared by immunoSEQ multiplex PCR; TCRdb keeps only in-frame clonotypes and omits some of them. Of 55,000 to 85,000 clones in the sample, 80% to 95% were seen once. The material was peripheral blood, obtained from a patient treated with photon-based radiotherapy. The receptors come from a woman in her thirties or forties with cholangiocarcinoma. Both conserved end residues are part of each CDR3. The D gene is left open where the match is weak. For some rows the clone size is stated as once, few or many, or as a class when expanded; others skip it.

D	size	V	J	DNA	CDR3
.	.	TRBV28	TRBJ1-2	TGTGCCAGCAGGCCACAGGCGAACTATGGCTACACCTTC	CASRPQANYGYTF
TRBD2	once	TRBV15	TRBJ2-7	TGTGCCACCAGCAGAGATCTCGGGGGGAAGCGCGAGCAGTACTTC	CATSRDLGGKREQYF
.	.	TRBV5-1	TRBJ2-7	TGCGCCAGCACTGAGGGCCTGGGCCTAGCCCCCTCTTTCGACGAGCAGTACTTC	CASTEGLGLAPSFDEQYF
.	.	TRBV19	TRBJ1-5	TGTGCCAGTAGTATAGATGGGTCGGCAGGGCCCTGGCCCCAGCATTTT	CASSIDGSAGPWPQHF
.	.	TRBV4-1	TRBJ1-1	TGCGCCAGCAGCCAAGGCGAGGGGAACACTGAAGCTTTCTTT	CASSQGEGNTEAFF
TRBD1	.	TRBV19	TRBJ2-1	TGTGCCAGTAAGGGGACAGGGGGCGGTGAGCAGTTCTTC	CASKGTGGGEQFF
.	once	TRBV27	TRBJ1-3	TGTGCCAGCAGTTTATCAAGGGGAGAGAACACCATATATTTT	CASSLSRGENTIYF
TRBD2	.	TRBV27	TRBJ2-1	TGTGCCAGCAGTTACAGACTAGCGGGAGGGCCTAATGAGCAGTTCTTC	CASSYRLAGGPNEQFF
.	.	TRBV2	TRBJ2-2	TGTGCCAGCAGTGACCCGGGAGCCCCGACCGGGGAGCTGTTTTTT	CASSDPGAPTGELFF
.	.	TRBV6-1	TRBJ2-2	TGTGCCAGCAGTGTCATGAGGATCAACACCGGGGAGCTGTTTTTT	CASSVMRINTGELFF
TRBD2	.	TRBV6-5	TRBJ2-3	TGTGCCAGCAGTTACCGGGGGGAAAGCACAGATACGCAGTATTTT	CASSYRGESTDTQYF
.	.	TRBV27	TRBJ1-2	TGTGCCAGCAGTGAGCTCGGGTTGGACACACGAAATGGCTACACCTTC	CASSELGLDTRNGYTF
.	.	TRBV6-5	TRBJ1-6	TGTGCCAGCAGTTACGGGATGAAGGGAGGTTCACCCCTCCACTTT	CASSYGMKGGSPLHF
.	.	TRBV5-4	TRBJ2-7	TGTGCCAGCAGCTTGGGGGCGGGGTGGACCTACGAGCAGTACTTC	CASSLGAGWTYEQYF
.	.	TRBV18	TRBJ1-2	TGTGCCAGCTCACCCGAACCCCCCGGTTCAGGGAGGGGCGGCTACACCTTC	CASSPEPPGSGRGGYTF